Listed below are T cell receptor beta chains from one sample, sequenced in a study of blood T cell repertoires in COVID-19. This table comes from immunoSEQ multiplex PCR, and its TCRdb copy is limited to in-frame clones, with some not included. The repertoire holds more than 300,000 clones, with roughly 90% as singletons. The sample was PBMCs or T cells enriched from blood (not recorded which). The receptors were sampled from a woman aged 35 to 49 who had been exposed to COVID-19. Both conserved end residues are part of each CDR3. Each record gives: clone size, V gene, D gene, CDR3 length, J gene, CDR3 DNA, CDR3 protein. D genes are given only for firm matches. Where a row states a size, it is once, few, many or the class of an expanded clone; other rows omit it.

clone size: once; V gene: TRBV4-3; D gene: TRBD1; CDR3 length: 14; J gene: TRBJ1-1; CDR3 DNA: TGCGCCAGCAGCCAAGCCGGGACAGGGCTTGGAGCTTTCTTT; CDR3 protein: CASSQAGTGLGAFF
clone size: -; V gene: TRBV19; D gene: -; CDR3 length: 19; J gene: TRBJ2-3; CDR3 DNA: TGTGCCAGTAGTATGGAAGGGGCAGGTCTGTACTTTAGCACAGATACGCAGTATTTT; CDR3 protein: CASSMEGAGLYFSTDTQYF
clone size: -; V gene: TRBV9; D gene: -; CDR3 length: 15; J gene: TRBJ1-2; CDR3 DNA: TGTGCCAGCAGCGTAGGCGGGGGGATCAACTATGGCTACACCTTC; CDR3 protein: CASSVGGGINYGYTF
clone size: -; V gene: TRBV18; D gene: -; CDR3 length: 13; J gene: TRBJ1-5; CDR3 DNA: TGTGCCAGCTCCAAGGACAGAGTTCAGCCCCAGCATTTT; CDR3 protein: CASSKDRVQPQHF
clone size: -; V gene: TRBV5-8; D gene: TRBD2; CDR3 length: 18; J gene: TRBJ2-1; CDR3 DNA: TGTGCCAGCAGCCCCCTAGCGGGAGAGGGTCCATCCTACAATGAGCAGTTCTTC; CDR3 protein: CASSPLAGEGPSYNEQFF
clone size: -; V gene: TRBV11-1; D gene: -; CDR3 length: 13; J gene: TRBJ2-7; CDR3 DNA: TGTGCCAGCAGCTCCCTCAGACAGGCCGAGCAGTACTTC; CDR3 protein: CASSSLRQAEQYF
clone size: once; V gene: TRBV7-2; D gene: -; CDR3 length: 15; J gene: TRBJ1-2; CDR3 DNA: TGTGCCAGCACCCCTCAGGTGGGGGCGGAAAATGGCTACACCTTC; CDR3 protein: CASTPQVGAENGYTF
clone size: -; V gene: TRBV29-1; D gene: -; CDR3 length: 14; J gene: TRBJ2-1; CDR3 DNA: TGCAGCGTTGAAGTACTACGCTCCTACAATGAGCAGTTCTTC; CDR3 protein: CSVEVLRSYNEQFF
clone size: -; V gene: TRBV27; D gene: TRBD2; CDR3 length: 16; J gene: TRBJ2-7; CDR3 DNA: TGTGCCAGCAGTTTATTAGGGACTAGCGGGACCGGGGTGCAGTACTTC; CDR3 protein: CASSLLGTSGTGVQYF
clone size: -; V gene: TRBV30; D gene: -; CDR3 length: 14; J gene: TRBJ1-5; CDR3 DNA: TGTGCCTGGAGTGTAGGTCGCGGGGATCAGCCCCAGCATTTT; CDR3 protein: CAWSVGRGDQPQHF
clone size: -; V gene: TRBV6-2/TRBV6-3; D gene: -; CDR3 length: 12; J gene: TRBJ2-7; CDR3 DNA: TGTGCCAGCAGCGTCACTAGAAACGAGCAGTACTTC; CDR3 protein: CASSVTRNEQYF
clone size: -; V gene: TRBV6-5; D gene: -; CDR3 length: 15; J gene: TRBJ2-7; CDR3 DNA: TGTGCCAGCAGCCGTTTTACGAGCTATAACTACGAGCAGTACTTC; CDR3 protein: CASSRFTSYNYEQYF
clone size: -; V gene: TRBV7-9; D gene: TRBD1; CDR3 length: 17; J gene: TRBJ1-6; CDR3 DNA: TGTGCCAGCAGCTCGGACAAAATGGACAGGGGTAATTCACCCCTCCACTTT; CDR3 protein: CASSSDKMDRGNSPLHF
clone size: -; V gene: TRBV29-1; D gene: -; CDR3 length: 11; J gene: TRBJ1-5; CDR3 DNA: TGCAGCGTAGGAGACGGGGAGCCCCAGCATTTT; CDR3 protein: CSVGDGEPQHF
clone size: -; V gene: TRBV7-9; D gene: TRBD1; CDR3 length: 17; J gene: TRBJ1-1; CDR3 DNA: TGTGCCAGCAGCTTAGTCGCGACAGGGAGGTGGGACACTGAAGCTTTCTTT; CDR3 protein: CASSLVATGRWDTEAFF
clone size: -; V gene: TRBV3-1/TRBV3-2; D gene: TRBD2; CDR3 length: 16; J gene: TRBJ2-3; CDR3 DNA: TGTGCCAGCAGCCAATTCGGGGGGGCTAGCACAGATACGCAGTATTTT; CDR3 protein: CASSQFGGASTDTQYF
clone size: once; V gene: TRBV5-6; D gene: -; CDR3 length: 13; J gene: TRBJ1-1; CDR3 DNA: TGTGCCAGCAGCTTAATCACAACGACTGAAGCTTTCTTT; CDR3 protein: CASSLITTTEAFF
clone size: -; V gene: TRBV30; D gene: -; CDR3 length: 15; J gene: TRBJ1-4; CDR3 DNA: TGTGCCTGGAGCCGGGCGACAGGCCCCCCCGAAAAACTGTTTTTT; CDR3 protein: CAWSRATGPPEKLFF
clone size: -; V gene: TRBV29-1; D gene: -; CDR3 length: 12; J gene: TRBJ2-7; CDR3 DNA: TGCAGCGTTTCCCCAGGGTCCTACGAGCAGTACTTC; CDR3 protein: CSVSPGSYEQYF
clone size: once; V gene: TRBV6-1; D gene: -; CDR3 length: 15; J gene: TRBJ2-7; CDR3 DNA: TGTGCCAGCAGTGAAGCCATAGGGAGGCCCTACGAGCAGTACTTC; CDR3 protein: CASSEAIGRPYEQYF
clone size: -; V gene: TRBV5-4; D gene: TRBD1; CDR3 length: 14; J gene: TRBJ1-1; CDR3 DNA: TGTGCCAGCAGCTTGGGACAGGGGGGCACTGAAGCTTTCTTT; CDR3 protein: CASSLGQGGTEAFF
clone size: once; V gene: TRBV10-1; D gene: TRBD2; CDR3 length: 16; J gene: TRBJ2-3; CDR3 DNA: TGCGCCAGCAGTGCGGGACTAGCGGGGATCACAGATACGCAGTATTTT; CDR3 protein: CASSAGLAGITDTQYF
clone size: -; V gene: TRBV7-9; D gene: -; CDR3 length: 13; J gene: TRBJ1-2; CDR3 DNA: TGTGCCAGCAGCTTAGGGCAGGGTCATGGCTACACCTTC; CDR3 protein: CASSLGQGHGYTF
clone size: -; V gene: TRBV19; D gene: -; CDR3 length: 16; J gene: TRBJ1-5; CDR3 DNA: TGTGCCAGTAGTATAGGGCTTAGGGGGAGCAATCAGCCCCAGCATTTT; CDR3 protein: CASSIGLRGSNQPQHF
clone size: -; V gene: TRBV30; D gene: TRBD1; CDR3 length: 13; J gene: TRBJ1-6; CDR3 DNA: TGTGCCTGGCAAGGGGGCTCGAGTTCACCCCTCCACTTT; CDR3 protein: CAWQGGSSSPLHF
clone size: once; V gene: TRBV19; D gene: -; CDR3 length: 15; J gene: TRBJ2-1; CDR3 DNA: TGTGCCAGTAGTATACCGAGGCAGGGAGGCAATGAGCAGTTCTTC; CDR3 protein: CASSIPRQGGNEQFF